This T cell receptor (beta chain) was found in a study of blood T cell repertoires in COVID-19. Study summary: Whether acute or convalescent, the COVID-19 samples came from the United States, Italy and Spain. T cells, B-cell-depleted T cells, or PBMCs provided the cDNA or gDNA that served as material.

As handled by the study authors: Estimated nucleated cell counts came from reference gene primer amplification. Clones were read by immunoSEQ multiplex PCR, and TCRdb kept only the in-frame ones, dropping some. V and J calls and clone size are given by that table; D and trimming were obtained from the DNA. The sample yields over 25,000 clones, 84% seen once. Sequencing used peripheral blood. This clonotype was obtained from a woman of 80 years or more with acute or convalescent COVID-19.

CDR3 sequence reads: CASSIATSGTGELFF. The CDR3 DNA is TGTGCCAGTAGTATAGCGACTAGCGGCACCGGGGAGCTGTTTTTT. The rearrangement uses TRBV19 and TRBJ2-2, with TRBD2 matching over 9 bases. CDR3 length: 15 residues. Trimming removed 1 base from V and 4 bases from J; junction bases left unmatched: 1. The V gene's germline CDR1 is LNHDA and CDR2 SQIVND (reference sequence). The whole variable domain, filled in from reference TRBV19 and TRBJ2-2, reads DGGITQSPKYLFRKEGQNVTLSCEQNLNHDAMYWYRQDPGQGLRLIYYSQIVNDFQKGDIAEGYSVSREKKESFPLTVTSAQKNPTAFYLCASSIATSGTGELFFGEGSRLTVL.